The 24 T cell receptor beta chains below were found in one sample sequenced in a study of blood T cells in healthy people across ages. With a J-beta primer mix and a sample-barcoded 5' primer, a second PCR ran 7 to 11 cycles. TCRdb re-derived calls from the 5' RACE reads in MiXCR, one entry per CDR3 protein. The sample yields 700,000 to 1,000,000 distinct CDR3 sequences, approximately 44% seen once. The source material was blood. The receptor set was obtained from a man aged 55-75 years in good health.

This rearrangement joins TRBV11-2 to TRBJ2-1; possible D gene TRBD1, 5 bases. There are 17 residues in the CDR3. Trimming shortened V by 0 bases and J by 12 bases, and 24 bases separated the two germline ends. Germline lookup yields CDR1 SGHAT and CDR2 FQNNGV. Here the CDR3 reads CASSLDYFQGSGYGQFF. DNA of the CDR3: TGTGCCAGCAGCTTAGATTATTTCCAGGGATCAGGATATGGGCAGTTCTTC.

The genes are TRBV20-1 and TRBJ1-2; no clear D. V was trimmed by 0 bases and J by 0 bases, leaving 8 bases between them. In germline, CDR1 is DFQATT, CDR2 SNEGSKA (reference sequence). There are 14 residues in the CDR3. The CDR3 here is CSARERVANYGYTF. DNA of the CDR3: TGCAGTGCTAGAGAAAGGGTAGCTAACTATGGCTACACCTTC.

The chain uses TRBV28 and TRBJ2-2, with D tentatively TRBD1 (6 bases). This CDR3 has 14 residues. Trimming removed 7 bases from V and 6 bases from J, with 15 bases in between. The germline V gene encodes CDR1 MDHEN and CDR2 SYDVKM. In nucleotides, the CDR3 is TGTGCCAGCATTCGGCAGGGGTTCCCCGGGGAGCTGTTTTTT. Its protein is CASIRQGFPGELFF.

The chain is built from TRBV5-6 and TRBJ1-2; 9 bases map to TRBD1. Germline CDR1 is SGHDT and CDR2 is YYEEEE. Trimming removed 4 bases from V and 4 bases from J; junction bases left unmatched: 5. CDR3 length: 14 residues. CDR3 DNA: TGTGCCAGCAGCCCGGACAGGGGCATCTATGGCTACACCTTC. It yields the protein CASSPDRGIYGYTF.

This clonotype was counted only a few times. The chain links TRBV28 to TRBJ2-4, with 7 bases aligning to TRBD1. The end of the DNA is better explained by TRBJ2-7, so the J call may be wrong. The CDR3 runs to 13 residues. Germline V gene lookup returns CDR1 MDHEN and CDR2 SYDVKM. CDR3 in amino acids: CAIDTGAAYEQYF. The CDR3 DNA follows: TGTGCCATCGATACAGGGGCTGCCTACGAGCAGTACTTC.

This chain uses TRBV20-1 with TRBJ2-5, with 9 bases lining up with TRBD2. This CDR3 spans 16 amino acids. The junction had 9 bases not matched to a gene; V was cut back by 0 bases and J by 4 bases. From germline, CDR1 is DFQATT and CDR2 SNEGSKA (reference sequence). CDR3 residues: CSARDPMQRGAETQYF. In DNA form, the CDR3 reads TGCAGTGCTAGAGATCCTATGCAGCGGGGGGCAGAGACCCAGTACTTC.

The V and J genes are TRBV6-2 or TRBV6-3 and TRBJ2-3; 7 bases are shared with TRBD1. V gave up 5 bases and J gave up 6 bases; unmatched junction bases: 11. There are 15 residues in the CDR3. Germline values: CDR1 MNHEY, CDR2 SVGEGT. CDR3 bases: TGTGCCAGCAGTCGACTTTACGGACAGGCCGATACGCAGTATTTT. This sequence encodes CASSRLYGQADTQYF.

The table lists this clonotype with a few counts. The rearrangement uses TRBV5-1 and TRBJ2-3; the D gene is possibly TRBD1 (6 bases). The CDR3 has 15 residues. Trimming stripped 0 bases from V and 4 bases from J, with 12 bases between. Germline assignment: CDR1 SGHRS and CDR2 YFSETQ. The CDR3 reads CASSLVGRGPDTQYF. The CDR3 DNA is TGCGCCAGCAGCTTGGTTGGCAGGGGCCCAGATACGCAGTATTTT.

This clonotype was counted between two and nine times. The chain employs TRBV7-2 and TRBJ2-1; the match to TRBD2 covers 12 bases. V trimming: 1 base; J trimming: 8 bases; junction bases outside the gene matches: 6. The CDR3 sequence is 16 residues long. In germline, CDR1 is SGHTA, CDR2 FQGNSA. The CDR3 DNA follows: TGTGCCAGCAGCTTAGGGGCTAGCGGGGGGGCAGATGAGCAGTTCTTC. Residues: CASSLGASGGADEQFF.

This clonotype has only a few counts. The rearrangement links TRBV5-1 to TRBJ1-1, with D hard to call. This CDR3 contains 16 residues. Trimming removed 2 bases at V and 0 bases at J, with 14 bases between. Germline CDR1 reads SGHRS; CDR2 reads YFSETQ. CDR3 bases: TGCGCCAGCAGCTTTGCCAGCGCGATCATGAACACTGAAGCTTTCTTT. This gives the protein CASSFASAIMNTEAFF. Complete variable domain (other parts from reference TRBV5-1 and TRBJ1-1): KAGVTQTPRYLIKTRGQQVTLSCSPISGHRSVSWYQQTPGQGLQFLFEYFSETQRNKGNFPGRFSGRQFSNSRSEMNVSTLELGDSALYLCASSFASAIMNTEAFFGQGTRLTVV.

The chain has TRBV12-3 or TRBV12-4 and TRBJ2-1; 12 positions match TRBD2. This CDR3 spans 14 amino acids. After removal of 6 bases from V and 12 bases from J, the junction contained 9 bases not matched to a gene. The CDR3 DNA reads TGTGCCAGCAGACCTAGCGGGGGGGCCATTGGGCAGTTCTTC. Protein: CASRPSGGAIGQFF.

Of note for this clonotype: One end of the junction does not line up with germline, which may come from a read error. The gene calls are TRBV4-3 and TRBJ1-4, with D unclear. Germline CDR1 and CDR2: LGHNA and YSLEER. The CDR3 runs 16 residues. The CDR3 here is CTSSQDRVGINEKLFF. CDR3 nucleotide sequence: TGCACCAGCAGCCAAGATCGGGTCGGGATAAATGAAAAACTGTTTTTT.

This clonotype has only one observation. The chain has TRBV3-1 and TRBJ2-3, with TRBD1 matching over 10 bases. Per germline, CDR1 LGHDT and CDR2 YNNKEL (reference sequence). Trimming took 2 bases from V and 6 from J; bases not matched to a gene: 8. The CDR3 covers 16 residues. CDR3 in amino acids: CASSQLPRDRGDTQYF. The CDR3 DNA reads TGTGCCAGCAGCCAACTACCCCGGGACAGGGGTGATACGCAGTATTTT.

The chain couples TRBV2 to TRBJ1-1; tentative D call: TRBD1 (6 bases). Germline CDR1 reads SNHLY; CDR2 reads FYNNEI. The length of the CDR3 is 14 residues. V lost 7 bases and J lost 5, with 17 bases in between. CDR3 sequence reads: CASIKGGSNTEAFF. CDR3 in DNA: TGTGCCAGCATAAAAGGGGGAAGTAATACTGAAGCTTTCTTT.

Only a few counts were recorded for this clonotype. V usage is TRBV5-1 and J usage is TRBJ2-3; 9 nucleotides line up with TRBD1. The CDR3 is 14 amino acids. Germline-derived CDR1 and CDR2 are SGHRS and YFSETQ. V shed 5 bases and J 2 bases; nucleotides not matched to a gene: 3. Written as DNA, the CDR3 is TGCGCCAGCAGGGGACAGGGTTACACAGATACGCAGTATTTT. Translation: CASRGQGYTDTQYF.

The genes are TRBV6-2 or TRBV6-3 and TRBJ1-2; 11 bases match TRBD1. Germline CDR1 reads MNHEY; CDR2 reads SVGEGT. The CDR3 length is 17 residues. Trimming removed 4 bases from V and 0 bases from J; junction bases left unmatched: 7. CDR3 amino acids: CASSWTGGKQANYGYTF. The DNA for the CDR3 is TGTGCCAGCAGTTGGACAGGGGGCAAGCAAGCTAACTATGGCTACACCTTC.

The chain employs TRBV5-6 and TRBJ2-1; no firm D call. The length of the CDR3 is 18 residues. CDR1 is SGHDT, CDR2 YYEEEE, per germline. Between the trimmed V and J ends, which lost 0 bases and 6 bases, there was a span of 22 bases. The CDR3 loop reads CASSLDSSYFNPPNEQFF. The CDR3 DNA is TGTGCCAGCAGCTTGGACAGTAGTTACTTCAACCCCCCCAATGAGCAGTTCTTC.

This sequence joins TRBV3-1 and TRBJ2-7; 9 bases agree with TRBD2. CDR3 length: 16 amino acids. V shed 1 base, J shed 4 bases, and the junction held 8 bases outside the gene matches. In germline, CDR1 is LGHDT, CDR2 YNNKEL (reference sequence). The CDR3 loop is CASSQGLPGLAYEQYF. CDR3 in DNA: TGTGCCAGCAGCCAAGGGCTTCCGGGACTAGCTTACGAGCAGTACTTC.

This chain joins TRBV24-1 and TRBJ2-1, with 9 nucleotides matching TRBD2. The CDR3 is made up of 15 amino acids. With V trimmed by 5 bases and J by 8 bases, 9 bases remained unmatched. The germline gives CDR1 KGHDR, CDR2 SFDVKD. Here the CDR3 DNA reads TGTGCCACCAGTGCGGGCGGGGGGGCCGTCCATGAGCAGTTCTTC. Translated: CATSAGGGAVHEQFF.

The chain has TRBV11-3 and TRBJ2-7; 9 bases fit TRBD2. V shed 6 bases, J shed 5 bases, and the junction held 8 bases outside the gene matches. The CDR3 is 14 amino acids. Germline V gene lookup returns CDR1 SGHNT and CDR2 YENEEA. The CDR3 bases are TGTGCCAGCAGTCCAGGGACTAGCAATAACGAGCAGTACTTC. Its protein product is CASSPGTSNNEQYF.

About this clonotype itself: One end of the junction varies from germline; a read error may be responsible. V usage is TRBV5-1 and J usage is TRBJ2-7; weak D call: TRBD2 (5 bases). The CDR3 extends over 15 amino acids. Looked up from germline, CDR1 is SGHRS and CDR2 is YFSETQ. DNA for the CDR3: TGCGCCAGCTGCTTGGAACTCGGGGTCTCCTACGAGCAGTACTTC. Encoded protein: CASCLELGVSYEQYF.

This clonotype was seen only a few times. The chain has TRBV20-1 and TRBJ2-5, with D perhaps TRBD2 (6 bases). TRBJ2-7 explains the end of the DNA better; the J call may be wrong. CDR1 DFQATT and CDR2 SNEGSKA come from the germline V gene (reference sequence). The CDR3 totals 12 residues. The CDR3 bases are TGCAGTGCTGGGGACTGGGGCGGCGAGCAGTACTTC. Its protein is CSAGDWGGEQYF.

The count of this clonotype is one. The chain couples TRBV29-1 to TRBJ2-5; unclear D gene. The germline V gene has CDR1 SQVTM and CDR2 ANQGSEA. Trimming removed 6 bases at V and 11 bases at J, with 19 bases between. The CDR3 spans 12 residues. The CDR3 spells CSVVVFYNEQYF. As DNA, the CDR3 is TGCAGCGTGGTGGTGTTCTACAATGAGCAGTACTTC.

This clonotype was seen a few times. This chain joins TRBV21-1 and TRBJ1-5; the D call in the table, TRBD1, was not verified against the DNA. TRBV21-1 is shown as a pseudogene. The CDR3 covers 13 residues. CDR3 residues: CASSWGGLQPQHF. Here the CDR3 DNA reads TGTGCCAGCAGCTGGGGGGGGCTACAGCCCCAGCATTTT.